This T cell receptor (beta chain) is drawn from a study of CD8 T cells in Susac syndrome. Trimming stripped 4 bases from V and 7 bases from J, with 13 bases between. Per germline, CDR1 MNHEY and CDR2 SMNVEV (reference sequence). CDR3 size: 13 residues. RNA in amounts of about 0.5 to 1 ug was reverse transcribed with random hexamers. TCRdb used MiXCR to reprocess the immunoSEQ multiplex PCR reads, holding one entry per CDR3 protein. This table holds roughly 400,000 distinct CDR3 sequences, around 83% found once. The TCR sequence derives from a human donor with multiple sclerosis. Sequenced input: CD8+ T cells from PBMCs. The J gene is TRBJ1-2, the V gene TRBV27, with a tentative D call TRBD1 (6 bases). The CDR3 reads CASSSAGAGGYTF. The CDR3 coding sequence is TGTGCCAGCAGTTCGGCAGGGGCGGGTGGCTACACCTTC.